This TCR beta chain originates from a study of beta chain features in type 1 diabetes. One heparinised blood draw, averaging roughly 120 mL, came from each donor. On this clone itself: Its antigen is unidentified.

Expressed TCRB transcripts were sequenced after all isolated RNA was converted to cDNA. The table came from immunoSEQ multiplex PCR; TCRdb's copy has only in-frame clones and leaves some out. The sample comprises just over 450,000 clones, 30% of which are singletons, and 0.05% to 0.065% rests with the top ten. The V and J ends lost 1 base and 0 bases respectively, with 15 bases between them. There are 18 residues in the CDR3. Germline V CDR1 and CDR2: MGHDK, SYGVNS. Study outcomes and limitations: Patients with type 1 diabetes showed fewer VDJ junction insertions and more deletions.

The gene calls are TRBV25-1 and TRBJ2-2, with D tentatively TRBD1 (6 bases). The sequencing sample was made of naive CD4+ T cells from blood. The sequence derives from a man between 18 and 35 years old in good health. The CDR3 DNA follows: TGTGCCAGCAGTGAATGGAGCCGGGGACAAGCGAACACCGGGGAGCTGTTTTTT. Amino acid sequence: CASSEWSRGQANTGELFF.